This is a list of T cell receptor beta chains from one sample in a study of blood T cell repertoires in COVID-19. Only in-frame clones appear in the TCRdb table, and some are missing; sequencing was by immunoSEQ multiplex PCR. The sample consists of hundreds of thousands of clones, roughly 76% of them appearing once. The sample comprised peripheral blood. These receptors were collected from a woman over 75 with COVID-19, enrolled during active disease. Both conserved end residues are part of each CDR3. A D gene is named only where the DNA matches it firmly. The listing skips clone size in some rows; elsewhere it reads once, few, many or a size class.

>TRBV25-1|TRBJ1-6|-|-
CASRSPYNSPLHF
TGTGCCAGCAGAAGCCCTTATAATTCACCCCTCCACTTT
>TRBV6-5|TRBJ2-7|-|TRBD2
CASSLASGAYEQYF
TGTGCCAGCAGTTTGGCTAGCGGAGCCTACGAGCAGTACTTC
>TRBV7-2|TRBJ1-1|-|TRBD1
CASSSTGRNTEAFF
TGTGCCAGCAGCTCGACAGGGAGGAACACTGAAGCTTTCTTT
>TRBV12-3/TRBV12-4|TRBJ1-2|-|TRBD1
CASSGQGGYGYTF
TGTGCCAGCAGTGGACAGGGCGGCTATGGCTACACCTTC
>TRBV5-1|TRBJ1-1|-|TRBD1
CASSGLGQVNTEAFF
TGCGCCAGCAGTGGACTGGGACAGGTGAACACTGAAGCTTTCTTT
>TRBV7-2|TRBJ1-2|few|-
CASSLGAGWGYTF
TGTGCCAGCAGCTTAGGTGCGGGTTGGGGCTACACCTTC
>TRBV3-1/TRBV3-2|TRBJ2-7|-|-
CASSQDHRPYEQYF
TGTGCCAGCAGCCAAGATCACAGACCCTACGAGCAGTACTTC
>TRBV7-3|TRBJ2-3|-|TRBD2
CASSSTGLASDTQYF
TGTGCCAGCAGCTCGACGGGACTAGCTTCAGATACGCAGTATTTT
>TRBV6-5|TRBJ1-5|-|TRBD1
CASSSGQGNQPQHF
TGTGCCAGCAGTTCGGGACAGGGGAATCAGCCCCAGCATTTT
>TRBV7-2|TRBJ1-3|-|TRBD1
CASSPWTGKGSGNTIYF
TGTGCCAGCAGCCCGTGGACAGGGAAGGGCTCTGGAAACACCATATATTTT
>TRBV3-1/TRBV3-2|TRBJ2-1|-|-
CASTAGTYNEQFF
TGTGCCAGCACGGCGGGGACTTACAATGAGCAGTTCTTC
>TRBV25-1|TRBJ2-3|-|-
CASSETVGGAGDTQYF
TGTGCCAGCAGTGAGACGGTCGGCGGGGCGGGGGATACGCAGTATTTT
>TRBV7-2|TRBJ1-4|few|-
CASSLRGREKLFF
TGTGCCAGCAGCCTGCGGGGGCGGGAAAAACTGTTTTTT
>TRBV2|TRBJ2-3|-|TRBD1
CASNRGLNTDTQYF
TGTGCCAGCAATAGGGGGCTAAACACAGATACGCAGTATTTT
>TRBV6-5|TRBJ2-7|-|TRBD1
CASSSGQGRSYEQYF
TGTGCCAGCAGCAGCGGACAGGGGAGATCCTACGAGCAGTACTTC
>TRBV11-2|TRBJ1-1|-|TRBD1
CASSSPGQGRRTDTEAFF
TGTGCCAGCAGCTCTCCGGGACAGGGAAGGCGGACGGACACTGAAGCTTTCTTT